This entry features one T cell receptor (beta chain) sequence. The record originates from a study of blood T cell repertoires in COVID-19. Study in general: Italy, Spain and the United States were the sources of the convalescent and acute COVID-19 samples. Sources were T cells, B-cell-depleted T cells, or PBMCs; the material itself was cDNA or gDNA.

Study processing details: Quantification of nucleated cells was approximated via reference gene primer amplification. Libraries were prepared by immunoSEQ multiplex PCR; TCRdb keeps only in-frame clonotypes and omits some of them. That table gives V, J and clone size, and the DNA gave D and trimming. The repertoire has 15,000 to 25,000 clones, approximately 79% of them found once; the top ten carry 56%. CDR3 length equals 14 residues. From germline, CDR1 is SGHRS and CDR2 YFSETQ. Deletions cut 0 bases from V and 4 bases from J, with 10 bases between. The sequenced sample consisted of peripheral blood. The chain uses TRBV5-1 and TRBJ2-5; D might be TRBD1 (5 bases). This sequence was found in an elderly man with acute or convalescent COVID-19. The CDR3 bases are TGCGCCAGCAGCTTGGCCTCAGGGCGAGAGACCCAGTACTTC. Its translation is CASSLASGRETQYF. Looking up the rest from reference TRBV5-1 and TRBJ2-5 gives the full variable domain: KAGVTQTPRYLIKTRGQQVTLSCSPISGHRSVSWYQQTPGQGLQFLFEYFSETQRNKGNFPGRFSGRQFSNSRSEMNVSTLELGDSALYLCASSLASGRETQYFGPGTRLLVL.